This T cell receptor (beta chain) derives from a study of cytomegalovirus exposure and HLA in healthy donors. Notes on the study in general: An analysis done earlier found most TCR beta V segments productive about 87% or about 30% of the time.

The germline V gene encodes CDR1 SGHRS and CDR2 YFSETQ. The CDR3 consists of 17 residues. Amplification used 60 Vbeta primers and 13 Jbeta primers. Some clones are missing from TCRdb's copy, which holds only in-frame ones; the method was immunoSEQ multiplex PCR. The sample gives some 200,000 clones, around 85% of which show up once; 1.7% is in the top ten. Worth noting for this clone: Antigen unknown. A junction boundary mismatches the germline segment, possibly from a read error.

There were likely unrecorded immune exposures, though donors were nominally healthy when sampled. This receptor was identified in a middle-aged man in good health and CMV-seronegative. V usage is TRBV5-1 and J usage is TRBJ2-1, with TRBD2 matching over 8 bases. The specimen sequenced was PBMCs. CDR3 region: CASSYQPAGDSHNEQFF. In nucleotides, the CDR3 is TGCGCCAGCAGCTACCAACCAGCGGGAGACTCCCACAATGAGCAGTTCTTC.